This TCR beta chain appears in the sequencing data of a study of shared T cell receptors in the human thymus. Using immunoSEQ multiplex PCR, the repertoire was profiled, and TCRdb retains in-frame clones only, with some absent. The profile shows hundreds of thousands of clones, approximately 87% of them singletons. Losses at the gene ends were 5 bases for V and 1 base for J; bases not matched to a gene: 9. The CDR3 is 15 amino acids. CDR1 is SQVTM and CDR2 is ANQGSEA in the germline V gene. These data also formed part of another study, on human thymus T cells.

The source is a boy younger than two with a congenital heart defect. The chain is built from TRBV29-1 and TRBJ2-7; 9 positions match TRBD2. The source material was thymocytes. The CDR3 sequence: CSVTPQTSGSYEQYF. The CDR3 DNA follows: TGCAGCGTTACGCCCCAGACTAGCGGATCCTACGAGCAGTACTTC.